These 22 T cell receptor beta chains came from one sample sequenced in a study of spatial heterogeneity in lung cancer. TCRdb re-derived calls from the 5' RACE reads in MiXCR, one entry per CDR3 protein. The sample yields about 70,000 distinct CDR3 sequences, nearly 9% seen once. Time point described: blood at routine non-recurrence follow-up after resection. This specimen was PBMCs, taken at follow-up. These receptors were obtained from a female donor with early-stage non-small cell lung cancer.

This clonotype was seen at least ten times. The chain combines TRBV5-1 with TRBJ2-1, with TRBD2 matching 10 bases. CDR1 is SGHRS, CDR2 YFSETQ, per germline. The CDR3 is 15 amino acids. Losses at the gene ends were 5 bases for V and 5 bases for J; bases not matched to a gene: 7. The CDR3 protein is CASSRGLAEHNEQFF. CDR3 nucleotide sequence: TGCGCCAGCAGTCGCGGACTAGCGGAACACAATGAGCAGTTCTTC.

Ten or more counts support this clonotype. CDR3 loop: CASSLIGGWYDSNQPQHF. The CDR3 DNA reads as TGTGCCAGCAGCTTAATAGGAGGTTGGTACGATAGCAATCAGCCCCAGCATTTT. The V and J genes are TRBV7-2 and TRBJ1-5; D is undetermined. Trimming took off 2 bases at V and 0 bases at J, with 17 bases between the two ends. The CDR3 extends over 18 amino acids. CDR1 is SGHTA and CDR2 is FQGNSA in the germline V gene.

The V gene is TRBV4-1, the J gene TRBJ2-7; 9 positions match TRBD1. Germline V gene lookup returns CDR1 MGHRA and CDR2 YSYEKL. The CDR3 is made up of 16 amino acids. V trimming: 4 bases; J trimming: 2 bases; junction bases outside the gene matches: 9. CDR3 DNA: TGCGCCAGCAGCCCGGGGAGGGACAGGGTGCCCTACGAGCAGTACTTC. Translated: CASSPGRDRVPYEQYF.

This clonotype was seen a few times. The chain joins TRBV28 to TRBJ2-7, with D perhaps assigned TRBD1 or TRBD2 (7 bases each). This CDR3 has 14 residues. Germline V gene sequence: CDR1 MDHEN, CDR2 SYDVKM. V lost 6 bases and J lost 2, with 14 bases in between. The CDR3 reads CASSLQGGTYEQYF. The CDR3 DNA sequence: TGTGCCAGCAGCCTCCAGGGGGGGACCTACGAGCAGTACTTC.

This clonotype was counted only a few times. V usage is TRBV20-1 and J usage is TRBJ2-1, with TRBD2 matching over 9 bases. The germline V gene encodes CDR1 DFQATT and CDR2 SNEGSKA (reference sequence). The trim removed 0 bases at V and 7 bases at J, leaving 7 bases unmatched. There are 15 residues in the CDR3. CDR3 sequence: CSARDMAGGKNEQFF. In nucleotides, the CDR3 is TGCAGTGCTAGAGATATGGCGGGAGGGAAGAATGAGCAGTTCTTC.

The chain joins TRBV28 to TRBJ1-2, with 8 bases aligning to TRBD1. The CDR3 extends over 12 amino acids. The V and J ends lost 10 bases and 4 bases, in that order; junction bases with no gene match: 5. CDR1 MDHEN and CDR2 SYDVKM come from the germline V gene. The CDR3 DNA follows: TGTGCCATCGAACAGGGGGGCTATGGCTACACCTTC. Amino acid sequence: CAIEQGGYGYTF.

This clonotype was seen at least ten times. V gene TRBV10-3 combines with J gene TRBJ2-7, with 12 nucleotides matching TRBD2. Germline CDR1 ENHRY, CDR2 SYGVKD. The CDR3 is made up of 15 amino acids. J was trimmed by 0 bases and V by 10 bases; bases with no gene match: 7. CDR3 amino acids: CATGTSGSYSYEQYF. The DNA of the CDR3 is TGTGCCACGGGGACTAGCGGGTCATACTCCTACGAGCAGTACTTC.

This clonotype was counted many times. The J gene is TRBJ2-1, the V gene TRBV6-1; 10 bases are a match to TRBD2. The ends lost 8 bases at V and 7 bases at J; junction bases unmatched: 5. The germline V gene has CDR1 MNHNS and CDR2 SASEGT. The CDR3 is 13 residues long. CDR3 DNA: TGTGCCAGCCTAGCGGGAGATTGGAATGAGCAGTTCTTC. Translated: CASLAGDWNEQFF.

There are many counts of this clonotype. J is TRBJ2-1 and V is TRBV14; D ambiguous. CDR1 and CDR2 from the germline V gene are SGHDN and FVKESK. The germline V and J ends were trimmed by 4 bases and 0 bases, with 7 bases remaining between them. This CDR3 contains 14 residues. CDR3 sequence (DNA): TGTGCCAGCAGCCCCCGGGTCTCCTACAATGAGCAGTTCTTC. Translated: CASSPRVSYNEQFF. The full variable domain, in which reference TRBV14 and TRBJ2-1 provide the parts outside the CDR3, is EAGVTQFPSHSVIEKGQTVTLRCDPISGHDNLYWYRRVMGKEIKFLLHFVKESKQDESGMPNNRFLAERTGGTYSTLKVQPAELEDSGVYFCASSPRVSYNEQFFGPGTRLTVL.

This clonotype was seen a handful of times. This chain links TRBV3-1 with TRBJ2-1, with 9 bases aligning to TRBD2. With 0 bases clipped from V and 11 bases from J, the junction kept 11 bases outside the gene matches. This CDR3 has 16 amino acids. Germline CDR1 reads LGHDT; CDR2 reads YNNKEL (reference sequence). The CDR3 is CASSQDRREGPRKQFF. The CDR3, as DNA: TGTGCCAGCAGCCAAGATAGGCGGGAGGGCCCTCGAAAGCAGTTCTTC.

This clonotype has a count of ten or more. This sequence joins TRBV7-2 and TRBJ2-2; no definite D call. The CDR3 is 17 residues long. V lost 0 bases, J lost 6 bases, and 17 bases lay in between. Germline CDR1 SGHTA, CDR2 FQGNSA. In DNA form, the CDR3 reads TGTGCCAGCAGCTTAGCTGGGTCCACGTCATTCCCCGGGGAGCTGTTTTTT. Amino acid sequence: CASSLAGSTSFPGELFF.

The genes are TRBV11-2 and TRBJ2-4; D is possibly TRBD2 (7 bases). The CDR3 loop spans 15 amino acids. Looked up from germline, CDR1 is SGHAT and CDR2 is FQNNGV. V lost 5 bases and J lost 0, with 11 bases in between. The CDR3 protein is CASSTGGLAKNIQYF. As DNA, the CDR3 is TGTGCCAGCAGCACCGGGGGGCTAGCCAAAAACATTCAGTACTTC.

This clonotype was counted at least ten times. This chain links TRBV9 with TRBJ2-2, with D unclear. The CDR3 sequence is 12 residues long. Germline lookup yields CDR1 SGDLS and CDR2 YYNGEE. V lost 0 bases and J lost 7, with 4 bases in between. The CDR3 DNA sequence: TGTGCCAGCAGCGTAGCAATCGGGGAGCTGTTTTTT. Encoded protein: CASSVAIGELFF.

This clonotype showed up many times. The chain carries TRBV19 and TRBJ2-1; tentatively, D is TRBD2 (5 bases). With 5 bases removed from V and 8 bases from J, the gap between germline ends came to 16 bases. CDR3 length: 14 amino acids. Looked up from germline, CDR1 is LNHDA and CDR2 is SQIVND (reference sequence). CDR3 in amino acids: CASSSPGLGYEQFF. CDR3 sequence (DNA): TGTGCCAGTAGTTCCCCCGGACTGGGATATGAGCAGTTCTTC.

Concerning this clonotype itself: This could be a read error, since a much larger clone is one nucleotide away. This sequence joins TRBV5-1 and TRBJ2-5; D is unclear. The CDR3 contains 12 residues. The germline V and J ends were trimmed by 0 bases and 3 bases, with 3 bases remaining between them. Germline CDR1 SGHRS, CDR2 YFSETQ. The DNA for the CDR3 is TGCGCCAGCAGCTTGGAAGAAGAGACCCAGTACTTC. This translates into CASSLEEETQYF.

This clonotype was seen many times. The V and J genes are TRBV29-1 and TRBJ2-6; 11 bases line up with TRBD1. CDR3 size: 16 residues. The V gene end was trimmed by 4 bases and the J gene end by 2 bases; junction bases not matched to a gene: 4. The germline V gene encodes CDR1 SQVTM and CDR2 ANQGSEA. Here the CDR3 DNA reads TGCAGCGTTGCTAGGACAGGGGGCGCTGGGGCCAACGTCCTGACTTTC. It encodes CSVARTGGAGANVLTF.

This clonotype was observed many times. This chain links TRBV5-1 with TRBJ2-2; D not certain. V was trimmed by 0 bases and J by 1 base, leaving 4 bases between them. The germline CDR1 and CDR2 sequences are SGHRS and YFSETQ. This CDR3 spans 14 amino acids. CDR3 in DNA: TGCGCCAGCAGCTTGGCCCAGAACACCGGGGAGCTGTTTTTT. This translates into CASSLAQNTGELFF.

This clonotype was seen repeatedly, ten times or more. The chain is built from TRBV24-1 and TRBJ1-2, with a possible D match to TRBD1 (5 bases). The V gene's germline CDR1 is KGHDR and CDR2 SFDVKD. V was pared by 3 bases and J by 0 bases, with 10 bases between. The length of the CDR3 is 15 residues. In DNA, the CDR3 is TGTGCCACCAGTGATGCGGGACGGTCTAACTATGGCTACACCTTC. It encodes CATSDAGRSNYGYTF.

The table lists this clonotype with a few counts. V gene TRBV5-6 combines with J gene TRBJ2-5; tentatively, D is TRBD1 or TRBD2 (5 bases each). The CDR3 covers 12 residues. CDR1 and CDR2 (germline): SGHDT, YYEEEE. Trimming cost V 7 bases and J 4 bases, with 11 bases left between them. CDR3 in DNA: TGTGCCAGCGGGACCAGTCGAGAGACCCAGTACTTC. This encodes CASGTSRETQYF.

In this sample, this clonotype turned up many times. The chain recombines TRBV11-2 with TRBJ2-1; weak D call: TRBD1 (6 bases). Germline loops: CDR1 SGHAT, CDR2 FQNNGV. This CDR3 is built from 15 residues. The V and J ends lost 6 bases and 6 bases respectively, with 18 bases between them. CDR3 in amino acids: CASRTIQGRINEQFF. The CDR3 coding sequence is TGTGCCAGCAGGACCATACAGGGAAGAATCAATGAGCAGTTCTTC.

The chain has TRBV29-1 and TRBJ2-1, with D possibly being TRBD2 (5 bases). The germline V gene encodes CDR1 SQVTM and CDR2 ANQGSEA. The CDR3 totals 11 residues. V dropped 4 bases and J dropped 10 bases, with 11 bases sitting between them. CDR3 sequence reads: CSVGRGGEQFF. In DNA form, the CDR3 reads TGCAGCGTTGGTCGCGGAGGAGAGCAGTTCTTC.

This clonotype was detected ten times or more. The V and J genes are TRBV7-2 and TRBJ2-5, with D unresolved. The V gene lost 1 base and the J gene lost 1 base, with 10 bases spanning the gap. The CDR3 is 15 residues long. Germline CDR1 and CDR2: SGHTA and FQGNSA. This CDR3 is CASSLGALIQETQYF. CDR3 sequence (DNA): TGTGCCAGCAGCTTAGGGGCACTGATCCAAGAGACCCAGTACTTC. Using reference TRBV7-2 and TRBJ2-5 for the parts outside the CDR3, the full variable domain is GAGVSQSPSNKVTEKGKDVELRCDPISGHTALYWYRQSLGQGLEFLIYFQGNSAPDKSGLPSDRFSAERTGGSVSTLTIQRTQQEDSAVYLCASSLGALIQETQYFGPGTRLLVL.